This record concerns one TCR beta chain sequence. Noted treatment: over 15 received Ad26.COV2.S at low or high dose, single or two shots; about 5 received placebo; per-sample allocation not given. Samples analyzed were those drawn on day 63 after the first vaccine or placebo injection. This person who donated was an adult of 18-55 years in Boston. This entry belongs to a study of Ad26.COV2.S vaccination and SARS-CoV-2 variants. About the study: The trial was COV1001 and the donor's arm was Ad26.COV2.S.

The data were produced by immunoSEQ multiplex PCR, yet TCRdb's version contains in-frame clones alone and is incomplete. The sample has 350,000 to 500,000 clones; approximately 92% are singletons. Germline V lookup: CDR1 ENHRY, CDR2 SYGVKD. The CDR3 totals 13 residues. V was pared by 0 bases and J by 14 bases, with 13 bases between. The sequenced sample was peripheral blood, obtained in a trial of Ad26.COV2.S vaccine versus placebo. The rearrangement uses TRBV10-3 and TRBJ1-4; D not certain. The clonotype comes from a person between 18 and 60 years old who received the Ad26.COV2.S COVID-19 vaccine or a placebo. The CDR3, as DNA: TGTGCCATCAGTGAGTCTGAGGGAGCTGGTCTGTTTTTT. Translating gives CAISESEGAGLFF.